This TCR beta chain stems from a study of T cell changes during pregnancy in multiple sclerosis. This CDR3 has 14 residues. V gave up 7 bases and J gave up 4 bases; unmatched junction bases: 7. CDR1 and CDR2 from the germline V gene are MNHEY and SVGAGI. Assay used: immunoSEQ multiplex PCR; TCRdb lists only in-frame clones, some missing. The sample has tens of thousands of clones, roughly nine tenths seen once. The clonotype originates from a female donor with multiple sclerosis, enrolled in a pregnancy study. V gene TRBV6-5 combines with J gene TRBJ2-1; 7 nucleotides match TRBD1. The sample was peripheral blood, taken before pregnancy. The CDR3 DNA reads TGTGCCAGCACACGGACAGGCATTTACAATGAGCAGTTCTTC. This gives the protein CASTRTGIYNEQFF.